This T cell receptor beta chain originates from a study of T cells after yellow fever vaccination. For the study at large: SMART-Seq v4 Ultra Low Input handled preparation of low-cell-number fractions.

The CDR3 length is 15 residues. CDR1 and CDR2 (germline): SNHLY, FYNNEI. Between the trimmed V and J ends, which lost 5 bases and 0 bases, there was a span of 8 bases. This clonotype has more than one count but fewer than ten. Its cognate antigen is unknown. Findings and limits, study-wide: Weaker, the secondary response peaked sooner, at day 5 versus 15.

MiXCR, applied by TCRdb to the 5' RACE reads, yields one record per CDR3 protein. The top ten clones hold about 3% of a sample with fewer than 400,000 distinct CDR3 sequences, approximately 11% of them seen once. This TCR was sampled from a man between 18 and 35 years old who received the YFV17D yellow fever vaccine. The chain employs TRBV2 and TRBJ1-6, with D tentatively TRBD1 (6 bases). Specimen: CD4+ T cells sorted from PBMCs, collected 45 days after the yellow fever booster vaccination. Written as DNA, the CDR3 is TGTGCCAGCAGTACAGGGAGCTCCTATAATTCACCCCTCCACTTT. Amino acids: CASSTGSSYNSPLHF.